This is a list of T cell receptor beta chains from one sample in a study of T cell repertoires in cytomegalovirus infection. From the reads, TCRdb called clonotypes with MiXCR, one entry per CDR3 protein. The sample contains a few hundred thousand distinct CDR3 sequences, roughly an eighth of which appear only once. Sequenced input: PBMCs. These TCRs come from a human donor in good health (CMV status not recorded). Some clones in this sample may be carry-over from other donors' samples. Both conserved end residues are part of each CDR3. The D gene is left open where the match is weak. Expanded clones are given a class, and other clones once, few, many or no size at all.

V	J	D	size	CDR3	DNA
TRBV6-1	TRBJ2-3	TRBD1	NA	CASSSQGAQTQYF	TGTGCCAGCAGTTCCCAGGGGGCGCAAACGCAGTATTTT
TRBV28	TRBJ2-5	NA	many	CASSLQKETQYF	TGTGCCAGCAGTTTACAGAAGGAGACCCAGTACTTC
TRBV29-1	TRBJ2-7	NA	NA	CSVKTTGGEQYF	TGCAGCGTAAAGACTACCGGGGGTGAGCAGTACTTC
TRBV19	TRBJ2-3	NA	many	CASSIEHGTDTQYF	TGTGCCAGTAGTATAGAGCACGGCACAGATACGCAGTATTTT
TRBV5-1	TRBJ2-7	TRBD2	NA	CASSRGGSGEQYF	TGCGCCAGCAGCCGCGGCGGGAGTGGCGAGCAGTACTTC
TRBV18	TRBJ1-2	NA	few	CASSPTAGVTNYGYTF	TGTGCCAGCTCACCTACGGCAGGGGTAACTAACTATGGCTACACCTTC
TRBV20-1	TRBJ2-3	NA	few	CSAPPRGGYTDTQYF	TGCAGTGCCCCCCCCCGGGGCGGATACACAGATACGCAGTATTTT
TRBV28	TRBJ1-3	NA	NA	CASSLYIPQLSGNTIYF	TGTGCCAGCAGTTTATACATTCCGCAACTCTCTGGAAACACCATATATTTT
TRBV12-5	TRBJ2-1	NA	NA	CASGLAIGRNEQFF	TGTGCTAGTGGTTTGGCCATAGGGCGTAATGAGCAGTTCTTC
TRBV28	TRBJ2-5	NA	few	CASVSSGIQYF	TGTGCCAGTGTGTCGTCGGGAATCCAGTACTTC
TRBV6-1	TRBJ2-1	NA	few	CASFLRRGIEQFF	TGTGCCAGCTTCCTTCGGAGGGGAATTGAGCAGTTCTTC
TRBV19	TRBJ1-5	NA	few	CASSIGNQPQHF	TGTGCCAGTAGTATAGGCAATCAGCCCCAGCATTTT
TRBV10-1	TRBJ1-1	TRBD1	few	CASSPGTGDAFF	TGCGCCAGCAGCCCCGGGACAGGGGATGCTTTCTTT
TRBV4-1	TRBJ1-4	NA	NA	CASSQVAEKLFF	TGCGCCAGCAGCCAAGTTGCTGAAAAACTGTTTTTT